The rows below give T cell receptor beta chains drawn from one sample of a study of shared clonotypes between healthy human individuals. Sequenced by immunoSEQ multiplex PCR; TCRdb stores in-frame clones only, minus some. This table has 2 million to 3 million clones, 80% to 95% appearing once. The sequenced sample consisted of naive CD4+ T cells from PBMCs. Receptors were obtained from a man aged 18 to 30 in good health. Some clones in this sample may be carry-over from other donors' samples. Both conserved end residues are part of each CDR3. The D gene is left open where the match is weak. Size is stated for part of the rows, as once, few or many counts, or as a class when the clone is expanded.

cdr3_nt: TGTGCCAGCAGCCAGCTAGCGGGAGCGTGGAATGAGCAGTTCTTC
cdr3_aa: CASSQLAGAWNEQFF
j_call: TRBJ2-1
d_call: TRBD2
v_call: TRBV7-2
clone_size: .

cdr3_nt: TGTGCCAGCAGCTTACTTCTGGCGGGAGGAGTGAATGAGCAGTTCTTC
cdr3_aa: CASSLLLAGGVNEQFF
j_call: TRBJ2-1
d_call: TRBD2
v_call: TRBV7-2
clone_size: .

cdr3_nt: TGTGCCAGCAGTCCCGACAGGGATCAAGGCTACACCTTC
cdr3_aa: CASSPDRDQGYTF
j_call: TRBJ1-2
d_call: TRBD1
v_call: TRBV28
clone_size: .

cdr3_nt: TGTGCCAGCAGTCCCGACAGATACACAGATACGCAGTATTTT
cdr3_aa: CASSPDRYTDTQYF
j_call: TRBJ2-3
d_call: .
v_call: TRBV7-3
clone_size: .

cdr3_nt: TGTGCCAGCAGATTGATTGGGACCCCCTCAAGCTACACCTTC
cdr3_aa: CASRLIGTPSSYTF
j_call: TRBJ1-2
d_call: .
v_call: TRBV6-6
clone_size: .

cdr3_nt: TGTGCCAGCAGCTTAGATGGGGTCAGCAATCAGCCCCAGCATTTT
cdr3_aa: CASSLDGVSNQPQHF
j_call: TRBJ1-5
d_call: .
v_call: TRBV11-2
clone_size: .

cdr3_nt: TGTGCCAGCTCTCCCGAACTAGGGACAGGCAATCAGCCCCAGCATTTT
cdr3_aa: CASSPELGTGNQPQHF
j_call: TRBJ1-5
d_call: TRBD1
v_call: TRBV18
clone_size: once

cdr3_nt: TGTGCCAGTAGTATGTCGGGGGGGAGGTCCGGGGAGCTGTTTTTT
cdr3_aa: CASSMSGGRSGELFF
j_call: TRBJ2-2
d_call: TRBD2
v_call: TRBV19
clone_size: once

cdr3_nt: TGTGCCAGCAGCCAAGAGGGGGGCAATGATCAGCCCCAGCATTTT
cdr3_aa: CASSQEGGNDQPQHF
j_call: TRBJ1-5
d_call: .
v_call: TRBV4-2
clone_size: .

cdr3_nt: TGTGCCAGCAAGGGGCCACGGGGCTCCGAGCAGTACTTC
cdr3_aa: CASKGPRGSEQYF
j_call: TRBJ2-7
d_call: .
v_call: TRBV28
clone_size: .

cdr3_nt: TGTGCCAGCAGCCCGTCACAGGGTAACACCATATATTTT
cdr3_aa: CASSPSQGNTIYF
j_call: TRBJ1-3
d_call: .
v_call: TRBV11-3
clone_size: .

cdr3_nt: TGTGCCAGTTGGACTAGCGGAGGACTCGCGAACACCGGGGAGCTGTTTTTT
cdr3_aa: CASWTSGGLANTGELFF
j_call: TRBJ2-2
d_call: TRBD2
v_call: TRBV6-4
clone_size: .

cdr3_nt: TGTGCCACCAGCAGAGTCGCAGGACAGGGCAAGTACGAGCAGTACTTC
cdr3_aa: CATSRVAGQGKYEQYF
j_call: TRBJ2-7
d_call: TRBD1
v_call: TRBV15
clone_size: .

cdr3_nt: TGCGCCAGCAGCCCTTCCGGACAGGGAAGCTACGAGCAGTACTTC
cdr3_aa: CASSPSGQGSYEQYF
j_call: TRBJ2-7
d_call: TRBD1
v_call: TRBV5-1
clone_size: .

cdr3_nt: TGTGCCAGTAGTATCGACATCCGCCCCGGCGGCTACACCTTC
cdr3_aa: CASSIDIRPGGYTF
j_call: TRBJ1-2
d_call: .
v_call: TRBV19
clone_size: few

cdr3_nt: TGCGCCAGCAGCTTGATGAGACCGAACACCGGGGAGCTGTTTTTT
cdr3_aa: CASSLMRPNTGELFF
j_call: TRBJ2-2
d_call: .
v_call: TRBV5-1
clone_size: once

cdr3_nt: TGCGCCAGCAGCTTGGAGGCAGTGAATTCACCCCTCCACTTT
cdr3_aa: CASSLEAVNSPLHF
j_call: TRBJ1-6
d_call: .
v_call: TRBV5-1
clone_size: .

cdr3_nt: TGTGCCTGGAGTGTTGGGGGGTCCTATAATTCACCCCTCCACTTT
cdr3_aa: CAWSVGGSYNSPLHF
j_call: TRBJ1-6
d_call: .
v_call: TRBV30
clone_size: .

cdr3_nt: TGTGCCAGCAGCCGAGACAGGAACACTGAAGCTTTCTTT
cdr3_aa: CASSRDRNTEAFF
j_call: TRBJ1-1
d_call: .
v_call: TRBV28
clone_size: .

cdr3_nt: TGCGCCAGCAGCTCAGGGGGCCTCTATGGCTACACCTTC
cdr3_aa: CASSSGGLYGYTF
j_call: TRBJ1-2
d_call: TRBD1
v_call: TRBV5-1
clone_size: .

cdr3_nt: TGTGCCAGCTCACCAGAGAGGACCCCCGATGAGCAGTTCTTC
cdr3_aa: CASSPERTPDEQFF
j_call: TRBJ2-1
d_call: .
v_call: TRBV18
clone_size: .

cdr3_nt: TGTGCCAGCAGCGCTGGGACTCCCGAGCAGTTCTTC
cdr3_aa: CASSAGTPEQFF
j_call: TRBJ2-1
d_call: .
v_call: TRBV7-2
clone_size: .

cdr3_nt: TGTGCCACCAGCCCAACCGGGACTAGCGGGAGCGAGGAAGAGACCCAGTACTTC
cdr3_aa: CATSPTGTSGSEEETQYF
j_call: TRBJ2-5
d_call: TRBD2
v_call: TRBV15
clone_size: .

cdr3_nt: TGTGCCAGCAGTTTTGGTCGCAACACCGGGGAGCTGTTTTTT
cdr3_aa: CASSFGRNTGELFF
j_call: TRBJ2-2
d_call: .
v_call: TRBV28
clone_size: once

cdr3_nt: TGTGCCAGCAGTACCGGGACCTACAATGAGCAGTTCTTC
cdr3_aa: CASSTGTYNEQFF
j_call: TRBJ2-1
d_call: .
v_call: TRBV27
clone_size: .

cdr3_nt: TGTGCCAGCAGTGAATGGAACAGTCTAGCCAAAAACATTCAGTACTTC
cdr3_aa: CASSEWNSLAKNIQYF
j_call: TRBJ2-4
d_call: .
v_call: TRBV2
clone_size: few

cdr3_nt: TGTGCCAGCAGCTTAGAGGCAGGACATGGCTACACCTTC
cdr3_aa: CASSLEAGHGYTF
j_call: TRBJ1-2
d_call: .
v_call: TRBV7-2
clone_size: .

cdr3_nt: TGCAGCGTACGTCGGGGGGCGAGTGGCTACAATGAGCAGTTCTTC
cdr3_aa: CSVRRGASGYNEQFF
j_call: TRBJ2-1
d_call: .
v_call: TRBV29-1
clone_size: once

cdr3_nt: TGTGCCAGCAGTCTAGCGGGACAGACCTACGAGCAGTACTTC
cdr3_aa: CASSLAGQTYEQYF
j_call: TRBJ2-7
d_call: TRBD2
v_call: TRBV6-5
clone_size: .

cdr3_nt: TGTGCCAGCAGCTTTACTGGGTGGGAGGTTCGCTATGGCTACACCTTC
cdr3_aa: CASSFTGWEVRYGYTF
j_call: TRBJ1-2
d_call: .
v_call: TRBV5-5
clone_size: .

cdr3_nt: TGTGCCTCCAACGGGGGCGGGCATAGCACAGATACGCAGTATTTT
cdr3_aa: CASNGGGHSTDTQYF
j_call: TRBJ2-3
d_call: .
v_call: TRBV10-3
clone_size: .

cdr3_nt: TGTGCCAGCAGTTACTCCGACCCTGAAATATATGGCTACACCTTC
cdr3_aa: CASSYSDPEIYGYTF
j_call: TRBJ1-2
d_call: .
v_call: TRBV6-5
clone_size: .

cdr3_nt: TGTGCCAGCAATCAGGGGGACGGGCAGCCCCAGCATTTT
cdr3_aa: CASNQGDGQPQHF
j_call: TRBJ1-5
d_call: TRBD1
v_call: TRBV9
clone_size: .

cdr3_nt: TGTGCCAGCAGCCACGACAGGGTTCGGGAAAAACTGTTTTTT
cdr3_aa: CASSHDRVREKLFF
j_call: TRBJ1-4
d_call: TRBD1
v_call: TRBV13
clone_size: .

cdr3_nt: TGTGCCATCAGTGATATAATGGGGATGGGAAACACCATATATTTT
cdr3_aa: CAISDIMGMGNTIYF
j_call: TRBJ1-3
d_call: .
v_call: TRBV10-3
clone_size: .

cdr3_nt: TGTGCCAGCAGATGGCAGGGGGCGAGAGAGACCCAGTACTTC
cdr3_aa: CASRWQGARETQYF
j_call: TRBJ2-5
d_call: TRBD1
v_call: TRBV28
clone_size: once

cdr3_nt: TGTGCCACCAGCAGAGTACAGATGAACACTGAAGCTTTCTTT
cdr3_aa: CATSRVQMNTEAFF
j_call: TRBJ1-1
d_call: .
v_call: TRBV15
clone_size: .

cdr3_nt: TGTGCCAGCAGCTTTGGGGTCCGAAGCACTGAAGCTTTCTTT
cdr3_aa: CASSFGVRSTEAFF
j_call: TRBJ1-1
d_call: .
v_call: TRBV7-2
clone_size: .

cdr3_nt: TGTGCCTGGACGAAACAGGTGAACACTGAAGCTTTCTTT
cdr3_aa: CAWTKQVNTEAFF
j_call: TRBJ1-1
d_call: .
v_call: TRBV30
clone_size: once

cdr3_nt: TGCGCCAGCAGCTTGGAGCCGGGGAGTGAGCAGTACTTC
cdr3_aa: CASSLEPGSEQYF
j_call: TRBJ2-7
d_call: .
v_call: TRBV5-1
clone_size: .

cdr3_nt: TGCGCCAGCAGCCACTTAATAAGGGACGAGCAGTACTTC
cdr3_aa: CASSHLIRDEQYF
j_call: TRBJ2-7
d_call: .
v_call: TRBV5-1
clone_size: once

cdr3_nt: TGTGCCAGCAGTGAACTTAGCGGGAGTGACGGGGAGCTGTTTTTT
cdr3_aa: CASSELSGSDGELFF
j_call: TRBJ2-2
d_call: TRBD2
v_call: TRBV2
clone_size: .

cdr3_nt: TGTGCCAGCAGTAGCGGGAGGGCCACAGAGACCCAGTACTTC
cdr3_aa: CASSSGRATETQYF
j_call: TRBJ2-5
d_call: TRBD2
v_call: TRBV28
clone_size: .

cdr3_nt: TGTGCCAGCAGCCGGACTAGCGGGAGCAGGACCGGGGAGCTGTTTTTT
cdr3_aa: CASSRTSGSRTGELFF
j_call: TRBJ2-2
d_call: TRBD2
v_call: TRBV7-2
clone_size: .

cdr3_nt: TGTGCCAGCAGCCCGGACCTTAGCGGGGGGGTATACAATGAGCAGTTCTTC
cdr3_aa: CASSPDLSGGVYNEQFF
j_call: TRBJ2-1
d_call: TRBD2
v_call: TRBV5-8
clone_size: .

cdr3_nt: TGTGCCAGTAGCCCAGCCGACAGGGGGATGGGCCAGCCCCAGCATTTT
cdr3_aa: CASSPADRGMGQPQHF
j_call: TRBJ1-5
d_call: TRBD1
v_call: TRBV19
clone_size: .

cdr3_nt: TGCGCCAGCAGCCAACAATGGGAGGGTAACGGGATCGTCACTGAAGCTTTCTTT
cdr3_aa: CASSQQWEGNGIVTEAFF
j_call: TRBJ1-1
d_call: .
v_call: TRBV4-3
clone_size: .

cdr3_nt: TGTGCCAGCAGCTTAGGGAGGGGGTTTAATGAAAAACTGTTTTTT
cdr3_aa: CASSLGRGFNEKLFF
j_call: TRBJ1-4
d_call: .
v_call: TRBV7-2
clone_size: once

cdr3_nt: TGTGCCAGCACCAGTCGACTAGCGGGAGGCCCCTTCTACTTC
cdr3_aa: CASTSRLAGGPFYF
j_call: TRBJ2-7
d_call: TRBD2
v_call: TRBV27
clone_size: .

cdr3_nt: TGTGCCACCAGCAGAGATCTCAATGAGCAGTTCTTC
cdr3_aa: CATSRDLNEQFF
j_call: TRBJ2-1
d_call: .
v_call: TRBV15
clone_size: once

cdr3_nt: TGTGCCAGCAGCTTAGAAAGGGGTTTGCAGCCCCAGCATTTT
cdr3_aa: CASSLERGLQPQHF
j_call: TRBJ1-5
d_call: .
v_call: TRBV5-5
clone_size: .

cdr3_nt: TGTGCCAGCAGCCTGCCGGGACTAGCGGGAGAAGGGTCCTACAATGAGCAGTTCTTC
cdr3_aa: CASSLPGLAGEGSYNEQFF
j_call: TRBJ2-1
d_call: TRBD2
v_call: TRBV4-2
clone_size: .

cdr3_nt: TGTGCCAGCAGCTCGACAGGGAGAGGCACTGAAGCTTTCTTT
cdr3_aa: CASSSTGRGTEAFF
j_call: TRBJ1-1
d_call: TRBD1
v_call: TRBV5-6
clone_size: .

cdr3_nt: TGTGCCAGCAGCTTCACAGGGGCAAGCAATGAGCAGTTCTTC
cdr3_aa: CASSFTGASNEQFF
j_call: TRBJ2-1
d_call: TRBD1
v_call: TRBV11-2
clone_size: .